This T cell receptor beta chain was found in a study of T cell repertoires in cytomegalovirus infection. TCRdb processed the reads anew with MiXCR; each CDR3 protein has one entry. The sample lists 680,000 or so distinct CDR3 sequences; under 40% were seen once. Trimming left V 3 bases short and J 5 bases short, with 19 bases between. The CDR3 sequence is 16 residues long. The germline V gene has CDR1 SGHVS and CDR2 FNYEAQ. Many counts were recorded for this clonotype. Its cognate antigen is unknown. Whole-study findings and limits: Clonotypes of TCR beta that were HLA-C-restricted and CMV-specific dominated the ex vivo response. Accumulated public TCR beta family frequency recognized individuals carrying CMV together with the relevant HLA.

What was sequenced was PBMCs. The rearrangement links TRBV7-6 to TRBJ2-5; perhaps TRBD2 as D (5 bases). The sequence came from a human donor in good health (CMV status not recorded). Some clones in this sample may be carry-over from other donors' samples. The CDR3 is CASSFRGLGLDETQYF. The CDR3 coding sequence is TGTGCCAGCAGCTTCAGAGGGCTGGGCTTAGATGAGACCCAGTACTTC.